This T cell receptor beta chain was sequenced in a study of brain T cells in children with intractable seizures. As to time point: blood from clinic visit 5 months post-surgery; TSC patient then seizure free. Profiling relied on immunoSEQ multiplex PCR, and the TCRdb table lists in-frame clones only, not all of them. In the table there are a few hundred thousand clones, 93% of which are singletons. From germline, CDR1 is MDHEN and CDR2 SYDVKM. The CDR3 runs to 15 residues. Trimming cost V 2 bases and J 0 bases, with 7 bases left between them. This TCR derives from a boy under two years old with tuberous sclerosis and intractable seizures. The chain carries TRBV28 and TRBJ2-2; no clear D gene. The sequenced sample was peripheral blood, obtained roughly 5 months after surgery. In DNA, the CDR3 is TGTGCCAGCAGTTTAGGCAACGCGAACACCGGGGAGCTGTTTTTT. Translated: CASSLGNANTGELFF.